The 29 T cell receptor beta chains reported below all come from one sample, sequenced in a study of cytomegalovirus exposure and HLA in healthy donors. Use of 60 Vbeta and 13 Jbeta primers characterized the PCR. The assay was immunoSEQ multiplex PCR, and TCRdb's table has in-frame clones only and misses some. The sample contains some 250,000 clones, roughly 82% of which appear only once. Sequencing input: PBMCs. Every receptor here comes from a woman between 40 and 50 years old in good health and CMV-seropositive.

The chain has TRBV7-8 and TRBJ1-3; the D is unclear. Germline V gene data show CDR1 as SGHVS and CDR2 as FQNEAQ. This CDR3 is 16 amino acids long. The germline V and J ends were trimmed by 6 bases and 4 bases, with 19 bases remaining between them. The CDR3 is CASRPDTLGGGNTIYF. As DNA, the CDR3 is TGTGCCAGCAGACCAGACACGCTCGGCGGGGGAAACACCATATATTTT.

The J gene is TRBJ1-4, the V gene TRBV6-5; unclear D gene. Trimming stripped 4 bases from V and 0 bases from J, with 9 bases between. The germline gives CDR1 MNHEY, CDR2 SVGAGI. There are 15 residues in the CDR3. The CDR3 reads CASSSIGATNEKLFF. As DNA, the CDR3 is TGTGCCAGCAGTTCTATAGGAGCAACTAATGAAAAACTGTTTTTT.

CDR3 nucleotide sequence: TGTGCCAACCTCCGGGACGGGATTAGACTAGCGGGGAACATTCAGTACTTC. Protein product: CANLRDGIRLAGNIQYF. This chain uses TRBV6-4 with TRBJ2-4; 11 bases align to TRBD2. The germline CDR1 and CDR2 sequences are MRHNA and SNTAGT. This CDR3 is built from 17 residues. V shed 10 bases and J 7 bases; nucleotides not matched to a gene: 18.

The gene calls are TRBV6-4 and TRBJ2-1; 10 bases are shared with TRBD1. This CDR3 contains 15 residues. The ends lost 4 bases at V and 7 bases at J; junction bases unmatched: 7. Germline lookup yields CDR1 MRHNA and CDR2 SNTAGT. In DNA form, the CDR3 reads TGTGCCAGCAGTGCCGGGACAGGGGAGTGGAATGAGCAGTTCTTC. It specifies CASSAGTGEWNEQFF.

The chain combines TRBV27 with TRBJ2-2; TRBD2 aligns across 10 bases. Germline V gene lookup returns CDR1 MNHEY and CDR2 SMNVEV (reference sequence). The CDR3 is 17 residues long. The V segment lost 2 bases and the J segment 5 bases; nucleotides outside the gene matches: 8. The CDR3 nucleotides read TGTGCCAGCAGTTTAGGAGGGCTAGCGGGAGAAACCGGGGAGCTGTTTTTT. Its protein product is CASSLGGLAGETGELFF.

The chain couples TRBV6-5 to TRBJ2-5; D is perhaps TRBD2 (6 bases). Trimming cost V 4 bases and J 9 bases, with 18 bases left between them. The CDR3 covers 14 residues. The germline gives CDR1 MNHEY, CDR2 SVGAGI. CDR3: CASSFGLARKAQYF. CDR3 nucleotides: TGTGCCAGCAGTTTCGGCCTAGCGAGAAAGGCCCAGTACTTC.

The count of this clone is one. The chain couples TRBV7-7 to TRBJ2-5, with a weak D call TRBD2 (5 bases). The CDR3 sequence is 13 residues long. Germline V gene data show CDR1 as SSHAT and CDR2 as FNYEAQ (reference sequence). Trimming pared 5 bases from V and 7 bases from J, leaving 14 bases between. The CDR3 region is CASSPGLSSTQYF. CDR3 nucleotide sequence: TGTGCCAGCAGCCCCGGACTTTCTTCGACCCAGTACTTC.

V is TRBV10-1 and J is TRBJ2-7, with D hard to call. V was cut by 3 bases and J by 0 bases, with 6 bases left in between. This CDR3 comprises 13 residues. Per germline, CDR1 WNHNN and CDR2 SYGVQD (reference sequence). CDR3 bases: TGCGCCAGCAGTGACCTAAGCTCCTACGAGCAGTACTTC. Translating gives CASSDLSSYEQYF.

This chain uses TRBV10-3 with TRBJ2-7, with TRBD2 as a possible D gene (6 bases). V was shortened by 11 bases and J by 2 bases, with 13 bases between the two germline ends. The CDR3 runs 12 residues. Germline values: CDR1 ENHRY, CDR2 SYGVKD. CDR3 nucleotide sequence: TGTGCCTCTCGGACTAATACCTACGAGCAGTACTTC. It codes for CASRTNTYEQYF.

V usage is TRBV11-2 and J usage is TRBJ2-2; D is possibly TRBD2 (6 bases). CDR1 SGHAT and CDR2 FQNNGV come from the germline V gene. CDR3 size: 15 residues. The V and J ends lost 5 bases and 1 base respectively, with 11 bases between them. The CDR3 sequence: CASSAGTLNTGELFF. The CDR3 DNA sequence: TGTGCCAGCAGCGCCGGGACTTTGAACACCGGGGAGCTGTTTTTT. Looking up the rest from reference TRBV11-2 and TRBJ2-2 gives the full variable domain: EAGVAQSPRYKIIEKRQSVAFWCNPISGHATLYWYQQILGQGPKLLIQFQNNGVVDDSQLPKDRFSAERLKGVDSTLKIQPAKLEDSAVYLCASSAGTLNTGELFFGEGSRLTVL.

The chain has TRBV29-1 and TRBJ1-2; 10 nucleotides align to TRBD1. The CDR3 is 12 amino acids. Germline V gene data show CDR1 as SQVTM and CDR2 as ANQGSEA. With V trimmed by 4 bases and J by 7 bases, 3 bases remained unmatched. CDR3 sequence reads: CSVGTGGLGYTF. CDR3 bases: TGCAGCGTTGGGACAGGGGGTCTTGGCTACACCTTC.

A few counts support this clone. The chain recombines TRBV9 with TRBJ2-3; 11 bases line up with TRBD2. After removal of 1 base from V and 5 bases from J, the junction contained 24 bases not matched to a gene. The CDR3 length is 22 residues. Germline loops: CDR1 SGDLS, CDR2 YYNGEE. The CDR3 DNA follows: TGTGCCAGCAGCGTACGCCCCAGCGACGTTAGCGGGGGGGCGGGTGAAGGAGATACGCAGTATTTT. Amino acids: CASSVRPSDVSGGAGEGDTQYF.

CDR3 amino acids: CASSQVGRGSSTDTQYF. CDR3 bases: TGTGCCAGCAGCCAAGTCGGCAGGGGTTCTAGCACAGATACGCAGTATTTT. The gene calls are TRBV4-2 and TRBJ2-3; D perhaps matches TRBD1 (6 bases). The germline V gene encodes CDR1 LGHNA and CDR2 YNFKEQ. The germline V and J ends were trimmed by 1 base and 0 bases, with 14 bases remaining between them. The CDR3 runs 17 residues.

This chain links TRBV11-3 with TRBJ1-1; D ambiguous. The ends were cut back, 4 bases at V and 6 bases at J, with 12 bases in the middle. Germline CDR1 SGHNT, CDR2 YENEEA. This CDR3 spans 13 amino acids. The CDR3 DNA follows: TGTGCCAGCAGCTGGGGAGGGTACCCTGAAGCTTTCTTT. Translated, it gives CASSWGGYPEAFF.

This chain joins TRBV14 and TRBJ1-1, with 11 bases lining up with TRBD1. V lost 5 bases and J lost 8; bases outside the gene matches: 4. CDR1 is SGHDN, CDR2 FVKESK, per germline. The CDR3 runs to 13 residues. Written as DNA, the CDR3 is TGTGCCAGCAGCGCGGGACAGGGGGGGGAAGCTTTCTTT. This gives the protein CASSAGQGGEAFF.

This chain joins TRBV18 and TRBJ2-6; 7 nucleotides line up with TRBD1. Trimming cost V 6 bases and J 0 bases; bases outside gene matches: 8. The CDR3 is made up of 17 amino acids. Germline V gene lookup returns CDR1 KGHSH and CDR2 LQKENI. The CDR3 sequence is CASSPDRLYSGANVLTF. For the CDR3, the DNA is TGTGCCAGCTCCCCGGACAGGTTATACTCTGGGGCCAACGTCCTGACTTTC.

The chain uses TRBV30 and TRBJ2-2, with D uncertain. The V gene's germline CDR1 is GTSNPN and CDR2 SVGIG (reference sequence). V lost 0 bases and J lost 5, with 7 bases in between. The CDR3 has 13 residues. The CDR3 DNA reads TGTGCCTGGAGTGTAGAGAATACCGGGGAGCTGTTTTTT. Protein: CAWSVENTGELFF.

The V and J genes are TRBV10-3 and TRBJ2-1; possibly TRBD2 for D (5 bases). Germline V gene data show CDR1 as ENHRY and CDR2 as SYGVKD. V shed 4 bases and J shed 4 bases, with 14 bases lying between them. This CDR3 comprises 15 residues. DNA of the CDR3: TGTGCCATCAGTGGGTTCAGCGGAGGTTACAATGAGCAGTTCTTC. This encodes CAISGFSGGYNEQFF.

The chain is built from TRBV7-9 and TRBJ2-2, with 7 nucleotides matching TRBD1. This CDR3 has 15 residues. J lost 7 bases, V lost 4 bases, and 9 bases had no gene match. The germline CDR1 and CDR2 sequences are SEHNR and FQNEAQ (reference sequence). The CDR3 DNA follows: TGTGCCAGCAGCTCCCCAGAACGGACAGGCGGGGAGCTGTTTTTT. Its translation: CASSSPERTGGELFF.

V is TRBV10-3 and J is TRBJ1-5, with 7 bases fitting TRBD1. The germline gives CDR1 ENHRY, CDR2 SYGVKD. The CDR3 totals 13 residues. V shed 7 bases and J 4 bases; nucleotides not matched to a gene: 4. The CDR3 nucleotides are TGTGCCATCAAGGGACAGTCGAATCAGCCCCAGCATTTT. Its protein product is CAIKGQSNQPQHF.

The rearrangement links TRBV6-5 to TRBJ2-5; weak D call: TRBD1 (7 bases). TRBJ2-7 matches the DNA end more closely, so the J call is doubtful. CDR1 is MNHEY, CDR2 SVGAGI, per germline. This CDR3 region has 16 residues. The CDR3 region has the DNA TGTGCCAGCAGTTACTCGGCGGGACAGATCTATTACGAGCAGTACTTC. This translates into CASSYSAGQIYYEQYF.

The gene calls are TRBV4-3 and TRBJ2-6, with TRBD2 matching over 8 bases. Germline CDR1 LGHNA, CDR2 YSLEER. The CDR3 consists of 16 residues. V lost 4 bases, J lost 2 bases, and 4 bases stayed unmatched. The CDR3 DNA reads as TGCGCCAGCAGCCCCGGACTAGCAGCTGGGGCCAACGTCCTGACTTTC. It is translated as CASSPGLAAGANVLTF.

V is TRBV4-2 and J is TRBJ2-5, with D perhaps matching TRBD2 (5 bases). The closer fit of TRBJ2-7 to the DNA end suggests the J call may be wrong. Germline loops: CDR1 LGHNA, CDR2 YNFKEQ. The CDR3 spans 14 residues. This chain's CDR3 is CASSQGAGSYEQYF. CDR3 DNA: TGTGCCAGCAGCCAAGGGGCGGGTTCCTACGAGCAGTACTTC.

This clone was counted between two and nine times. Other DNA sequences in this sample translate to the same CDR3. The rearrangement links TRBV7-9 to TRBJ1-2; D possibly corresponds to TRBD1 (6 bases). V was shortened by 1 base and J by 4 bases, with 7 bases between the two germline ends. CDR3 length: 13 amino acids. Germline CDR1 is SEHNR and CDR2 is FQNEAQ (reference sequence). CDR3 loop: CASSLGGGYGYTF. The CDR3 nucleotides read TGTGCCAGCAGCTTAGGAGGGGGCTATGGCTACACCTTC.

The J gene is TRBJ2-7, the V gene TRBV5-4; the D gene is possibly TRBD2 (5 bases). Trimming took 2 bases from V and 7 from J, leaving 10 bases between them. Germline CDR1 is SGHNT and CDR2 is YYREEE (reference sequence). The CDR3 totals 12 residues. The CDR3 DNA is TGTGCCAGCAGCTTCACAAGGGAGGAGCAGTACTTC. It specifies CASSFTREEQYF.

This chain connects TRBV25-1 to TRBJ2-1, with TRBD2 matching 15 bases. J was trimmed by 13 bases and V by 3 bases; bases with no gene match: 10. The CDR3 is 16 amino acids. From germline, CDR1 is MGHDK and CDR2 SYGVNS. The CDR3 bases are TGTGCCAGCAGTGATTGGACTAGCGGGGGGGCTTCGGTCCAGTTCTTC. This encodes CASSDWTSGGASVQFF.

The genes are TRBV19 and TRBJ2-1, with TRBD2 matching 11 bases. V gave up 7 bases and J gave up 8 bases; unmatched junction bases: 13. The CDR3 is made up of 16 amino acids. The germline V gene encodes CDR1 LNHDA and CDR2 SQIVND (reference sequence). The CDR3 nucleotides are TGTGCCAGTACTCCCCTGGGACTAGCGGCGGTGGATGAGCAGTTCTTC. Protein product: CASTPLGLAAVDEQFF.

The J gene is TRBJ2-2, the V gene TRBV7-8; maybe TRBD2 (6 bases). This CDR3 has 17 residues. Germline CDR1 SGHVS, CDR2 FQNEAQ. V was clipped by 0 bases and J by 3 bases, with 14 bases between them. This CDR3 reads CASSLAEVGLHTGELFF. The CDR3 DNA reads TGTGCCAGCAGCTTAGCGGAGGTGGGACTCCACACCGGGGAGCTGTTTTTT.

The V gene is TRBV20-1, the J gene TRBJ1-2; 7 nucleotides agree with TRBD1. The CDR3 covers 11 residues. The ends lost 4 bases at V and 12 bases at J; junction bases unmatched: 8. Germline loops: CDR1 DFQATT, CDR2 SNEGSKA (reference sequence). The CDR3 DNA reads TGCAGTGCTAAAGTTCTCGGGACAGACACCTTC. This encodes CSAKVLGTDTF.